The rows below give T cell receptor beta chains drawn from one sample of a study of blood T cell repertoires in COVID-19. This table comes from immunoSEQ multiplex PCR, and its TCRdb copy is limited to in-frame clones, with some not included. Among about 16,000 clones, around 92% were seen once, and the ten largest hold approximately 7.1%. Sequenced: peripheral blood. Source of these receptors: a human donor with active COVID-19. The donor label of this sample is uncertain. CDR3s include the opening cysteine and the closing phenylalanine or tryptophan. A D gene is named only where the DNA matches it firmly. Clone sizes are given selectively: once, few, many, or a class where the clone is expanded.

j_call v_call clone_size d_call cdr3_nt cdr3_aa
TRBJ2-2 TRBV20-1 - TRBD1 TGCAGTGCTAGTTACCCGACAGGGAGCTCCGGGGAGCTGTTTTTT CSASYPTGSSGELFF
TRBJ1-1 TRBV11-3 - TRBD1 TGTGCCAGCAGCAAGAGACAGGGGCTGAACACTGAAGCTTTCTTT CASSKRQGLNTEAFF
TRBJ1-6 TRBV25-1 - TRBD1 TGTGCCAGCAGTGAAAGTTGGGGGACAGGGAATTCACCCCTCCACTTT CASSESWGTGNSPLHF
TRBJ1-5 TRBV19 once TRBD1 TGTGCCAGTAGCAGATCCGGGACAGATAGCAATCAGCCCCAGCATTTT CASSRSGTDSNQPQHF
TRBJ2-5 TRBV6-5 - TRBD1 TGTGCCAGCAACAGGGGTGAAGGGGAGACCCAGTACTTC CASNRGEGETQYF
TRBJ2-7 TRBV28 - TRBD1 TGTGCCAGCAGTTCACCCGGGACAGGGAAGAACGAGCAGTACTTC CASSSPGTGKNEQYF
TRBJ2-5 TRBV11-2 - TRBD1 TGTGCCAGCAGCCAGGACAGGGAAGAGACCCAGTACTTC CASSQDREETQYF
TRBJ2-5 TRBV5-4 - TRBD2 TGTGCCAGCAGCTTGGCGGCTAGCGGAATCCAAGAGACCCAGTACTTC CASSLAASGIQETQYF
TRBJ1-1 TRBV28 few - TGTGCCAGCAGTTTCCTCCAGACTGTAGAAGCTTTCTTT CASSFLQTVEAFF
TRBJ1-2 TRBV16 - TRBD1 TGTGCCAGCAGCCCCGTAGTGGGACAGGGGTACTATGGCTACACCTTC CASSPVVGQGYYGYTF
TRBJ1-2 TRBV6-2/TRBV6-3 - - TGTGCCAGCAGTTACTCTTCAGGGGCCCTCTATGGCTACACCTTC CASSYSSGALYGYTF
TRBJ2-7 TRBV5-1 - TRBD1 TGCGCCAGCAGCTCCCAGGGGGTTCCCTACGAGCAGTACTTC CASSSQGVPYEQYF
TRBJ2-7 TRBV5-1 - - TGCGCCAGCAGCTTGGGGACAGCTGGAGACGAGCAGTACTTC CASSLGTAGDEQYF
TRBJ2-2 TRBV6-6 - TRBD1 TGTGCCAGCAGTCTGACAGGGGCAAACACCGGGGAGCTGTTTTTT CASSLTGANTGELFF
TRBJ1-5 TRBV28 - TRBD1 TGTGCCAGCAGTAACCCGGGGACAGGGGCCAGCAATCAGCCCCAGCATTTT CASSNPGTGASNQPQHF